A single sample gave rise to the 31 T cell receptor beta chains below, sequenced in a study of T cells in Graves' hyperthyroidism and ophthalmopathy. There were TCR beta CDR3 regions amplified from RNA transcripts. During a first-round RT-PCR of the TCR CDR3, the HTBI primer set was used. TCRdb redid the calling of the multiplex PCR reads with MiXCR, one entry per CDR3 protein. The data contain about 400,000 distinct CDR3 sequences, around an eighth of them singletons. Sequencing was performed on blood. Receptor source: a man aged 50 to 59 with Graves' ophthalmopathy.

This clonotype has a count of ten or more. The chain joins TRBV28 to TRBJ2-1; TRBD2 matches at 7 bases. The CDR3 sequence is 15 residues long. Germline V gene lookup returns CDR1 MDHEN and CDR2 SYDVKM. After removal of 5 bases from V and 2 bases from J, the junction contained 6 bases not matched to a gene. The CDR3 sequence is CASSQGGPPYNEQFF. The CDR3 coding sequence is TGTGCCAGCAGTCAGGGAGGGCCCCCCTACAATGAGCAGTTCTTC.

This clonotype was observed many times. V gene TRBV7-9 combines with J gene TRBJ2-7; no firm D call. CDR1 and CDR2 from the germline V gene are SEHNR and FQNEAQ (reference sequence). V was clipped by 5 bases and J by 3 bases, with 11 bases between them. The CDR3 is 13 amino acids. CDR3 in DNA: TGTGCCAGCAGCCCCGACGGCCTCTACGAGCAGTACTTC. Amino acids: CASSPDGLYEQYF. Based on the CDR3 plus reference TRBV7-9 and TRBJ2-7, the full variable domain is DTGVSQNPRHKITKRGQNVTFRCDPISEHNRLYWYRQTLGQGPEFLTYFQNEAQLEKSRLLSDRFSAERPKGSFSTLEIQRTEQGDSAMYLCASSPDGLYEQYFGPGTRLTVT.

This clonotype was detected a few times. The rearrangement joins TRBV5-8 to TRBJ1-5; D remains unclear. Trimming took off 0 bases at V and 1 base at J, with 11 bases between the two ends. The CDR3 sequence is 16 residues long. Germline values: CDR1 SGHTS, CDR2 YDEGEE. In DNA form, the CDR3 reads TGTGCCAGCAGCTTGGATTGGACGGGGAGCAATCAGCCCCAGCATTTT. It codes for CASSLDWTGSNQPQHF. Filled out from reference TRBV5-8 and TRBJ1-5, the complete variable domain reads EAGVTQSPTHLIKTRGQQATLRCSPISGHTSVYWYQQALGLGLQFLLWYDEGEERNRGNFPPRFSGRQFPNYSSELNVNALELEDSALYLCASSLDWTGSNQPQHFGDGTRLSIL.

This clonotype showed up just a few times. CDR3 nucleotide sequence: TGTGCCAGCAGTTCCGGAGACAATTACGAGCAGTACTTC. Its translation: CASSSGDNYEQYF. This chain joins TRBV12-3 or TRBV12-4 and TRBJ2-7; D gene unclear. Deletions cut 4 bases from V and 4 bases from J, with 11 bases between. This CDR3 contains 13 residues.

At least ten counts were recorded for this clonotype. The J gene is TRBJ1-4, the V gene TRBV12-3 or TRBV12-4; D ambiguous. The length of the CDR3 is 12 residues. V lost 4 bases, J lost 6 bases, and 6 bases lay in between. The CDR3 spells CASSSVDEKLFF. CDR3 coding DNA: TGTGCCAGCAGTTCCGTTGATGAAAAACTGTTTTTT.

This clonotype was detected only a few times. The genes are TRBV20-1 and TRBJ2-7; D is unresolved. There are 14 residues in the CDR3. Trimming shortened V by 5 bases and J by 0 bases, and 14 bases separated the two germline ends. CDR1 and CDR2 (germline): DFQATT, SNEGSKA (reference sequence). The CDR3 reads CSASRQATSYEQYF. DNA of the CDR3: TGCAGTGCTTCCAGGCAGGCCACCTCCTACGAGCAGTACTTC.

For this clonotype: A read error may explain this, as a much larger clone is one base away. V is TRBV28 and J is TRBJ2-1, with a weak D call TRBD1 (5 bases). Germline V gene sequence: CDR1 MDHEN, CDR2 SYDVKM. The CDR3 covers 12 residues. The ends were cut back, 5 bases at V and 10 bases at J, with 12 bases in the middle. CDR3 region: CASSIGAYEQFF. The CDR3 bases are TGTGCCAGCAGTATAGGGGCGTACGAGCAGTTCTTC.

This clonotype showed up just once. A much larger clone lies a single base off, so this may be a read error. The chain combines TRBV6-2 or TRBV6-3 with TRBJ2-1; D call uncertain. The CDR3 has 14 residues. With 6 bases removed from V and 4 bases from J, the gap between germline ends came to 13 bases. CDR1 is MNHEY and CDR2 is SVGEGT in the germline V gene. In DNA, the CDR3 is TGTGCCAGCAGCAGAGATAAGGGTTACAATGAGCAGTTCTTC. It is translated as CASSRDKGYNEQFF.

The chain joins TRBV7-9 to TRBJ2-3; a possible D gene is TRBD2 (6 bases). Germline V CDR1 and CDR2: SEHNR, FQNEAQ (reference sequence). The CDR3 covers 18 residues. Trimming left V 2 bases short and J 6 bases short, with 24 bases between. The CDR3 nucleotides read TGTGCCAGCAGCTTACCATTACGCGGAGGGGATCTCGGGGATACGCAGTATTTT. Translated, it gives CASSLPLRGGDLGDTQYF.

The chain is built from TRBV7-8 and TRBJ2-7; D is possibly TRBD1 (6 bases). V was pared by 6 bases and J by 3 bases, with 12 bases between. The germline V gene encodes CDR1 SGHVS and CDR2 FQNEAQ. There are 13 residues in the CDR3. CDR3 amino acids: CASRKGRGYEQYF. CDR3 DNA: TGTGCCAGCAGAAAGGGCAGGGGCTACGAGCAGTACTTC. Full variable domain (outside the CDR3, taken from reference TRBV7-8 and TRBJ2-7): GAGVSQSPRYKVAKRGQDVALRCDPISGHVSLFWYQQALGQGPEFLTYFQNEAQLDKSGLPSDRFFAERPEGSVSTLKIQRTQQEDSAVYLCASRKGRGYEQYFGPGTRLTVT.

Only a few counts were recorded for this clonotype. The J gene is TRBJ2-3, the V gene TRBV4-2; D perhaps matches TRBD2 (6 bases). The germline CDR1 and CDR2 sequences are LGHNA and YNFKEQ. The CDR3 contains 15 residues. Trimming removed 1 base from V and 3 bases from J, with 11 bases in between. CDR3 protein: CASSQALEGTDTQYF. DNA of the CDR3: TGTGCCAGCAGCCAAGCTCTGGAGGGGACAGATACGCAGTATTTT.

This clonotype was detected many times. The chain recombines TRBV12-3 or TRBV12-4 with TRBJ2-2, with D perhaps matching TRBD1 or TRBD2 (5 bases each). This CDR3 is built from 11 residues. V lost 8 bases and J lost 10, with 11 bases in between. The CDR3 region is CASLGVLELFF. The CDR3 DNA is TGTGCCAGCCTGGGGGTTTTGGAGCTGTTTTTT.

The table lists this clonotype with many counts. CDR3 nucleotides: TGTGCCAGCAGCTCCCCCCGGGAACAGGCGGCGGGCTATAGCAATCAGCCCCAGCATTTT. It yields the protein CASSSPREQAAGYSNQPQHF. This chain links TRBV11-2 with TRBJ1-5; D is possibly TRBD1 (5 bases). CDR1 SGHAT and CDR2 FQNNGV come from the germline V gene. V was shortened by 4 bases and J by 0 bases, with 25 bases between the two germline ends. The CDR3 sequence is 20 residues long.

This clonotype has just a few counts. CDR3 nucleotides: TGTGCCACCAGTGATCCAGGGGGCCTGCGCACCGGGGAGCTGTTTTTT. It specifies CATSDPGGLRTGELFF. The chain joins TRBV24-1 to TRBJ2-2; 8 bases are a match to TRBD1. Germline V lookup: CDR1 KGHDR, CDR2 SFDVKD. V dropped 3 bases and J dropped 4; count of bases not matched to a gene: 6. The CDR3 spans 16 residues.

At least ten counts were recorded for this clonotype. This sequence joins TRBV28 and TRBJ2-1; 9 bases align to TRBD2. CDR1 is MDHEN, CDR2 SYDVKM, per germline. This CDR3 region has 17 residues. V lost 0 bases, J lost 7 bases, and 10 bases stayed unmatched. CDR3: CASSLWTGLALRNEQFF. The CDR3 bases are TGTGCCAGCAGTTTATGGACGGGACTAGCCTTGCGGAATGAGCAGTTCTTC.

This clonotype was observed many times. J is TRBJ2-4 and V is TRBV27; a possible D gene is TRBD1 (5 bases). Deletions cut 5 bases from V and 3 bases from J, with 11 bases between. This CDR3 contains 14 residues. The germline V gene has CDR1 MNHEY and CDR2 SMNVEV (reference sequence). The CDR3 sequence: CASSIDRVKNIQYF. CDR3 in DNA: TGTGCCAGCAGTATCGACAGAGTCAAAAACATTCAGTACTTC.

The sample holds a few counts of this clonotype. This could be a read error, since a much larger clone is one nucleotide away. The CDR3 does not close with the conserved phenylalanine or tryptophan, likely indicating a read error. This chain connects TRBV3-1 to TRBJ1-1; TRBD1 is a possible D gene (5 bases). V lost 3 bases and J 4 bases, leaving 9 bases between the germline ends. Germline lookup yields CDR1 LGHDT and CDR2 YNNKEL (reference sequence). CDR3 length equals 13 residues. CDR3 protein: CASSHGGGTEAFL. In nucleotides, the CDR3 is TGTGCCAGCAGCCACGGGGGGGGCACTGAAGCTTTCCTT.

V and J are TRBV9 and TRBJ2-6; D unresolved. CDR1 SGDLS and CDR2 YYNGEE come from the germline V gene. The CDR3 spans 17 residues. V was trimmed by 0 bases and J by 0 bases, leaving 10 bases between them. CDR3 sequence: CASSVALMASGANVLTF. Here the CDR3 DNA reads TGTGCCAGCAGCGTAGCCCTGATGGCCTCTGGGGCCAACGTCCTGACTTTC.

The V gene is TRBV6-1, the J gene TRBJ1-2; D may be TRBD1 (5 bases). The ends were cut back, 3 bases at V and 1 base at J, with 12 bases in the middle. Germline V CDR1 and CDR2: MNHNS, SASEGT. The CDR3 loop spans 15 amino acids. Here the CDR3 reads CASSESPTDNYGYTF. The CDR3 DNA sequence: TGTGCCAGCAGTGAGAGCCCGACAGATAACTATGGCTACACCTTC.

The chain employs TRBV7-9 and TRBJ1-6; D not resolved. From germline, CDR1 is SEHNR and CDR2 FQNEAQ (reference sequence). The V gene lost 5 bases and the J gene lost 6 bases, with 17 bases spanning the gap. CDR3 length: 16 amino acids. CDR3 DNA sequence: TGTGCCAGCAGCCCTAGCCCCAGTCTTTCTAATTCACCCCTCCACTTT. This sequence encodes CASSPSPSLSNSPLHF.

Ten or more counts support this clonotype. V and J are TRBV24-1 and TRBJ2-5; either TRBD1 or TRBD2 may supply D (6 bases each). From germline, CDR1 is KGHDR and CDR2 SFDVKD. The CDR3 extends over 13 amino acids. Trimming cost V 9 bases and J 5 bases, with 15 bases left between them. CDR3 residues: CATDPGAGETQYF. The CDR3 coding sequence is TGTGCCACCGATCCGGGGGCCGGGGAGACCCAGTACTTC.

The rearrangement links TRBV5-1 to TRBJ2-1; D perhaps matches TRBD2 (6 bases). Germline CDR1 and CDR2: SGHRS and YFSETQ. V gave up 3 bases and J gave up 6 bases, with 16 bases separating them. The CDR3 extends over 15 amino acids. The CDR3 nucleotides read TGCGCCAGCAGCTCACCGGGACTGGGGCTCAATGAGCAGTTCTTC. Protein sequence: CASSSPGLGLNEQFF.

This clonotype has at least ten counts. The chain couples TRBV20-1 to TRBJ2-3; no clear D gene. The germline V gene has CDR1 DFQATT and CDR2 SNEGSKA (reference sequence). This CDR3 has 10 amino acids. Trimming took 5 bases from V and 5 from J, leaving 5 bases between them. Written as DNA, the CDR3 is TGCAGTGCTCTCCAAGATACGCAGTATTTT. Translated, it gives CSALQDTQYF.

This clonotype occurred many times. V usage is TRBV12-5 and J usage is TRBJ2-1; D is undetermined. Trimming shortened V by 3 bases and J by 5 bases, and 2 bases separated the two germline ends. Germline CDR1 LGHNT, CDR2 FRNRAP. The CDR3 has 11 residues. CDR3 coding DNA: TGTGCTAGTGGTTTCGACAATGAGCAGTTCTTC. Protein product: CASGFDNEQFF.

About this clonotype: The junction shows a germline mismatch at one end, possibly a read error. The chain combines TRBV5-1 with TRBJ2-2; D gene ambiguous. This CDR3 comprises 13 residues. CDR1 is SGHRS, CDR2 YFSETQ, per germline. The CDR3 bases are TGCGCCAGCAGCTTGGGGAACACCGAGGAGCTGTTTTTT. It is translated as CASSLGNTEELFF.

This clonotype was observed many times. The chain has TRBV30 and TRBJ1-5; the D gene is possibly TRBD1 (5 bases). Germline CDR1 is GTSNPN and CDR2 is SVGIG (reference sequence). The CDR3 loop spans 13 amino acids. V shed 2 bases and J shed 7 bases, with 12 bases lying between them. CDR3 bases: TGTGCCTGGAGTCTGGGGGGGACCCAGCCCCAGCATTTT. Its translation is CAWSLGGTQPQHF. The variable domain in full, completed from reference TRBV30 and TRBJ1-5, reads SQTIHQWPATLVQPVGSPLSLECTVEGTSNPNLYWYRQAAGRGLQLLFYSVGIGQISSEVPQNLSASRPQDRQFILSSKKLLLSDSGFYLCAWSLGGTQPQHFGDGTRLSIL.

Comments on this clonotype: This clone may be a read error of a much larger clone one base away. J is TRBJ2-1 and V is TRBV18; possible D gene TRBD2, 5 bases. CDR1 and CDR2 from the germline V gene are KGHSH and LQKENI. The CDR3 is 15 amino acids. This CDR3 is CASSPGGGRYNEQSF. The CDR3 region has the DNA TGTGCCAGCTCACCAGGTGGAGGCCGCTACAATGAGCAGTCCTTC.

This clonotype has at least ten counts. V gene TRBV20-1 combines with J gene TRBJ2-3; TRBD1 might be the D (6 bases). The length of the CDR3 is 16 residues. V lost 0 bases to trimming and J lost 5 bases, with 18 bases between them. Germline lookup yields CDR1 DFQATT and CDR2 SNEGSKA (reference sequence). Here the CDR3 reads CSARDRMSRGGDTQYF. The CDR3 nucleotides are TGCAGTGCTAGAGATCGGATGAGCAGGGGTGGAGATACGCAGTATTTT.

This clonotype has at least ten counts. The V call is TRBV5-1, the J call TRBJ2-3; TRBD2 matches at 7 bases. The CDR3 extends over 14 amino acids. Per germline, CDR1 SGHRS and CDR2 YFSETQ. Germline trimming cut 4 bases from V and 3 bases from J; bases unmatched to any gene: 5. The CDR3 protein is CASSIGRPTDTQYF. As DNA, the CDR3 is TGCGCCAGCAGCATCGGGAGGCCAACAGATACGCAGTATTTT.

The J gene is TRBJ2-5, the V gene TRBV25-1; TRBD2 is a possible D gene (5 bases). Trimming pared 3 bases from V and 3 bases from J, leaving 8 bases between. This CDR3 contains 13 residues. Germline CDR1 MGHDK, CDR2 SYGVNS. CDR3 in amino acids: CASSDPLEETQYF. The CDR3 DNA is TGTGCCAGCAGTGATCCACTAGAAGAGACCCAGTACTTC.

This clonotype came up many times. J is TRBJ1-2 and V is TRBV29-1, with D possibly TRBD1 on 5 matching bases. Germline-derived CDR1 and CDR2 are SQVTM and ANQGSEA. Between the trimmed V and J ends, which lost 6 bases and 6 bases, there was a span of 11 bases. This CDR3 has 11 residues. The CDR3 nucleotides read TGCAGCGTGGGATCGGGGGATGGCTACACCTTC. Residues: CSVGSGDGYTF.